The clone carrying this TCR beta chain was counted many times. Its antigen is still unknown. Diagnoses were made from clinical symptoms, serum measures (thyroxine and TRAb), thyroid ultrasound and orbital computed tomography. Out of approximately 10 ml of fresh peripheral blood came the PBMCs. RNA transcripts yielded amplified TCR beta CDR3 regions. Carried out on the TCR CDR3, a first-round RT-PCR used the HTBI primer set. MiXCR was run by TCRdb on the multiplex PCR reads, yielding one entry per CDR3 protein. The table lists about 24,000 distinct CDR3 sequences, about half of them singletons. The sample originates from a study of T cells in Graves' hyperthyroidism and ophthalmopathy. Overall study: At initial diagnosis, before any treatment had begun, peripheral blood was obtained. Study outcomes and limitations: Most clonotypes expanded in thyroid above 0.001 were likewise present in blood.

This CDR3 is built from 13 residues. Germline V gives CDR1 DFQATT, CDR2 SNEGSKA (reference sequence). With V trimmed by 6 bases and J by 7 bases, 8 bases remained unmatched. The V and J genes are TRBV20-1 and TRBJ2-4; TRBD2 matches at 8 bases. Material for sequencing was blood. This TCR was sampled from a woman in her forties with Graves' hyperthyroidism that later progressed to Graves' ophthalmopathy. The DNA of the CDR3 is TGCAGTGCCCCCCGGGGGGGCGAGAACATTCAGTACTTC. The encoded protein is CSAPRGGENIQYF.